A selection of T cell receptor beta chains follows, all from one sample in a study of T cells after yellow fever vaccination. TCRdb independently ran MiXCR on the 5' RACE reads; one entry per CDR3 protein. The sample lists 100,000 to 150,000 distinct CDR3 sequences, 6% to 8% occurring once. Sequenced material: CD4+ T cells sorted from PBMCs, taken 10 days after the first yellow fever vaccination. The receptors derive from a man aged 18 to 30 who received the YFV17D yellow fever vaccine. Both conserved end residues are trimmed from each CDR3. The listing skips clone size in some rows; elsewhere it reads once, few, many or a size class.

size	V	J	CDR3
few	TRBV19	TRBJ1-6	ASSPLTGDDSPLH
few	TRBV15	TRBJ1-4	ATSRGNNEKLF
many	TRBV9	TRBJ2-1	ASSPRTSGGFYNEQF
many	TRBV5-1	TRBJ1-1	ASSLAGTVNTEAF
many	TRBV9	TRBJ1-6	ASSVAAGADSPLH
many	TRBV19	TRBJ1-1	ASSSLQGWTEAF
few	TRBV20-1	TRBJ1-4	SAPADGREKLF
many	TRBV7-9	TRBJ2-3	ASSLVDASHTQY
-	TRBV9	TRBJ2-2	ASSASWAGNTGELF
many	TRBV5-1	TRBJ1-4	ASSLGRGNVGEKLF
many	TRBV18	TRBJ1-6	ASSPGLLDSPLH
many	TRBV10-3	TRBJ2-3	AISGSGGTDTQY
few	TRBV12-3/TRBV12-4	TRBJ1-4	ASSPPSVREKLF
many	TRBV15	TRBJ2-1	ATSREAGEPNEQF
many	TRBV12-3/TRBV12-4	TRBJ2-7	ASSSRYSGQYEQY
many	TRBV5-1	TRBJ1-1	ASSLGRTGSNTEAF
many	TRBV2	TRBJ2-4	ASRADRVIAIQY
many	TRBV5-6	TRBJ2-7	ASSLPGSGYEQY
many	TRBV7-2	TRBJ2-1	ASSALLAGGRNEQF
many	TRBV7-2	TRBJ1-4	ASSLGQGSGRKLF
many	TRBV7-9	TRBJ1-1	ASRRTNGPDTEAF
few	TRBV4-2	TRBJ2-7	ASSPGGTGGREQY
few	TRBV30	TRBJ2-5	AWSPTRETQY
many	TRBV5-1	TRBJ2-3	ASSLATRSTDTQY
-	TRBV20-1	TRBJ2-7	SATLGKIYEQY
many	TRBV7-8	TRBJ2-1	ASSLDFYNEQF
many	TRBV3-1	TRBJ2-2	ASSQSFNGELF
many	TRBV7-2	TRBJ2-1	ASSLGGGGSYNEQF
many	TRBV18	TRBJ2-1	ASSLRATDEQF
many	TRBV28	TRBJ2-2	ASLDRAYTGELF
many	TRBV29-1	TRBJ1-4	SVEGINEKLF
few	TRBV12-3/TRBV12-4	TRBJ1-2	ASSSSDRVYGYT
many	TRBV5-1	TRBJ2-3	ASSLRVGRDTQY
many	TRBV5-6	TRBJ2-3	ASSAGTGGKDTQY
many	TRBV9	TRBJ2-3	ASSVATGEADTQY
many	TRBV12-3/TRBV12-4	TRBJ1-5	ASSFGSNQPQH
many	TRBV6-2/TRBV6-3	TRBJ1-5	ASSRAGTGVSAPPQH
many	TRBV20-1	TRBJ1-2	SARDPGYGYT
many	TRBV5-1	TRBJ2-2	ASSISGNTGELF
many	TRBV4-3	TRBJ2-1	ASSRPGLARNEQF
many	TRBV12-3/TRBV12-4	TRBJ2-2	ASSSSTGRGAGELF
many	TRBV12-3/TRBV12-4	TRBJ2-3	ATDRGRTQY
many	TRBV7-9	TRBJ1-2	ASSQPHGQGYT
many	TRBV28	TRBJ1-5	ASSLGAVHNQPQH
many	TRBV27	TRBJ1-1	ASSSKGYTEAF
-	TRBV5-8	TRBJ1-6	ASSWGPGSPLH